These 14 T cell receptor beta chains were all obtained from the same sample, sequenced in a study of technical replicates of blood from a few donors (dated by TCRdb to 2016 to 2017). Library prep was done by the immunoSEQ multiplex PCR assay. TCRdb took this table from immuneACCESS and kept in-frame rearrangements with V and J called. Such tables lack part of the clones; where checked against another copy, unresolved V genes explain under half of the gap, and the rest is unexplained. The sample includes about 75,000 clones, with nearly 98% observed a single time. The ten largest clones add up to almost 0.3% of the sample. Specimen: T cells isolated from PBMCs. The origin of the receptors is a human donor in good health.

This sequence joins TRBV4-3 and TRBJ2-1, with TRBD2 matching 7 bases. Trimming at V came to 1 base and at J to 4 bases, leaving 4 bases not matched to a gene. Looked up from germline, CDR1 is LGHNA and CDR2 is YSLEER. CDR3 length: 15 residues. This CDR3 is CASSQAGTIYNEQFF. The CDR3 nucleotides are TGCGCCAGCAGCCAAGCCGGGACTATTTACAATGAGCAGTTCTTC.

The CDR3 DNA is TGTGCCAGCAGCTTGGGACAGTTCTATGGCTACACCTTC. It translates to CASSLGQFYGYTF. The V gene is TRBV5-4, the J gene TRBJ1-2, with D perhaps matching TRBD1 (5 bases). The CDR3 is 13 amino acids. V was cut by 0 bases and J by 4 bases, with 7 bases left in between. Per the germline V gene, CDR1 is SGHNT and CDR2 is YYREEE (reference sequence).

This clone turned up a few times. The CDR3 nucleotides are TGCAGCGTTCCCGGGACAGCTGAAGCTTTCTTT. It is translated as CSVPGTAEAFF. The rearrangement joins TRBV29-1 to TRBJ1-1, with 7 bases aligning to TRBD1. This CDR3 comprises 11 residues. The junction had 3 bases not matched to a gene; V was cut back by 5 bases and J by 6 bases. CDR1 and CDR2 from the germline V gene are SQVTM and ANQGSEA.

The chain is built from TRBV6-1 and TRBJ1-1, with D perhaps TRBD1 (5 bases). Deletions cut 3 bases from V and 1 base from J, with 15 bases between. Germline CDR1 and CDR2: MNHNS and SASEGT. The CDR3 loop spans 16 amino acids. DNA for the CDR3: TGTGCCAGCAGTGAGGGGCAGCTGCGTCGGAACACTGAAGCTTTCTTT. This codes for CASSEGQLRRNTEAFF.

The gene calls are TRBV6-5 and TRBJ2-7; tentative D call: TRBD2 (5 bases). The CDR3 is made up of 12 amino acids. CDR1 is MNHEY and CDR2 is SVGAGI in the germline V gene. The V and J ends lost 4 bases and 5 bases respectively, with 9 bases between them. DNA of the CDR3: TGTGCCAGCAGTTGGGGAGAAAACGAGCAGTACTTC. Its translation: CASSWGENEQYF.

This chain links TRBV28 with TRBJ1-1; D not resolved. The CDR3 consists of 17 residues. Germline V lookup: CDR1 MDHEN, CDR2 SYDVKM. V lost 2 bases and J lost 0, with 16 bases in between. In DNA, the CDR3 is TGTGCCAGCAGTTTAGCCTTATACCCCCTAGTGAACACTGAAGCTTTCTTT. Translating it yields CASSLALYPLVNTEAFF.

The CDR3 nucleotides are TGTGCCAGCAGGCCGAGACTAGCGGTAGCGGGAGATACGCAGTATTTT. Residues: CASRPRLAVAGDTQYF. The chain joins TRBV27 to TRBJ2-3; 9 nucleotides align to TRBD2. V shed 6 bases and J 5 bases; nucleotides not matched to a gene: 12. The CDR3 length is 16 residues. The germline V gene has CDR1 MNHEY and CDR2 SMNVEV (reference sequence).

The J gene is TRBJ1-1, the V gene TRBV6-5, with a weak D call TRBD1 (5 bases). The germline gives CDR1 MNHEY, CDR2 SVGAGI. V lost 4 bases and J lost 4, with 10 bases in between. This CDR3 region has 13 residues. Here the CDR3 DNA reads TGTGCCAGCAGTTTAGGGGAAGCCACTGAAGCTTTCTTT. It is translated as CASSLGEATEAFF.

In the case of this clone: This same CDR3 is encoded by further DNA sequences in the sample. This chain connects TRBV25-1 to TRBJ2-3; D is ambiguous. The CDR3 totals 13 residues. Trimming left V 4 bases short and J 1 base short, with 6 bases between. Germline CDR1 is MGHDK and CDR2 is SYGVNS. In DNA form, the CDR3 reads TGTGCCAGCAGTGCCCAGGGCACAGATACGCAGTATTTT. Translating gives CASSAQGTDTQYF. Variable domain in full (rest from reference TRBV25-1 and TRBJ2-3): EADIYQTPRYLVIGTGKKITLECSQTMGHDKMYWYQQDPGMELHLIHYSYGVNSTEKGDLSSESTVSRIRTEHFPLTLESARPSHTSQYLCASSAQGTDTQYFGPGTRLTVL.

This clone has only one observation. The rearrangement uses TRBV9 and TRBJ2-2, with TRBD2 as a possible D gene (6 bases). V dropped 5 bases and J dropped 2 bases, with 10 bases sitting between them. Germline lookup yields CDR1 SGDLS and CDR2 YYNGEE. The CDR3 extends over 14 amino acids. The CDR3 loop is CASRGLQNTGELFF. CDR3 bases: TGTGCCAGCAGGGGACTTCAAAACACCGGGGAGCTGTTTTTT.

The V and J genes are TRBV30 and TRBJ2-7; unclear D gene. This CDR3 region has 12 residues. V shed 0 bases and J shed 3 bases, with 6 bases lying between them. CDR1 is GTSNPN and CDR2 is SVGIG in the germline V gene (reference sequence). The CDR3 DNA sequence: TGTGCCTGGAGTGTATCCGGCTACGAGCAGTACTTC. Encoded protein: CAWSVSGYEQYF.

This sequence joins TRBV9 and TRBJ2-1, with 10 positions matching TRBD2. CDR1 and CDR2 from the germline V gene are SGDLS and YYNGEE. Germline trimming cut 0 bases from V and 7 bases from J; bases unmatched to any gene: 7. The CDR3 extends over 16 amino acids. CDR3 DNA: TGTGCCAGCAGCGTAGGGGCAGGACTAGCGGAAAATGAGCAGTTCTTC. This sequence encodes CASSVGAGLAENEQFF.

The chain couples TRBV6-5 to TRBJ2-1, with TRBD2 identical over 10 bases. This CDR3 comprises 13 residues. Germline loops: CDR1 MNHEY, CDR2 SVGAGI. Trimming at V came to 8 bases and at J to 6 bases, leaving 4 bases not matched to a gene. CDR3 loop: CASYSGRANEQFF. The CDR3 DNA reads TGTGCCAGCTACAGCGGGAGGGCCAATGAGCAGTTCTTC.

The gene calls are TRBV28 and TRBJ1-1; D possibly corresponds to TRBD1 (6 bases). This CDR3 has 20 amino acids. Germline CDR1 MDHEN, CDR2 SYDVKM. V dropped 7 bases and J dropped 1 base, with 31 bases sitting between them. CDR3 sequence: CASTLGLLQGGVRGNTEAFF. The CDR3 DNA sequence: TGTGCCAGCACCCTAGGACTGTTACAGGGCGGTGTTAGGGGGAACACTGAAGCTTTCTTT.